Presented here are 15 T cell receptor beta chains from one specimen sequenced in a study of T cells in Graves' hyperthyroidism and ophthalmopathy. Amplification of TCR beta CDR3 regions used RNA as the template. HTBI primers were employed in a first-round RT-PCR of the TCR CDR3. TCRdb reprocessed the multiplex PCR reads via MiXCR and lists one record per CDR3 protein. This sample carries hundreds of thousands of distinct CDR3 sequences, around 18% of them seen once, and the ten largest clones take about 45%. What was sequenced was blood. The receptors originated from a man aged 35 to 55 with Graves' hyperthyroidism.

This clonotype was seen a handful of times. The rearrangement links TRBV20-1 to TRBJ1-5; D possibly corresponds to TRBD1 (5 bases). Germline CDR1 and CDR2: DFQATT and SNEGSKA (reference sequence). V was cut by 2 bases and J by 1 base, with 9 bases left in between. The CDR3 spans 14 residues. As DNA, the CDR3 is TGCAGTGCTAGAACGGGGGGAAGCAATCAGCCCCAGCATTTT. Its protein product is CSARTGGSNQPQHF.

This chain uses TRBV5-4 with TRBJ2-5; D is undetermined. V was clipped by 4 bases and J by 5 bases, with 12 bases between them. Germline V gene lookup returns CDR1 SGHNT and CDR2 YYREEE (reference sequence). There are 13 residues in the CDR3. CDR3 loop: CASSPTITETQYF. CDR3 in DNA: TGTGCCAGCAGCCCGACAATTACGGAGACCCAGTACTTC.

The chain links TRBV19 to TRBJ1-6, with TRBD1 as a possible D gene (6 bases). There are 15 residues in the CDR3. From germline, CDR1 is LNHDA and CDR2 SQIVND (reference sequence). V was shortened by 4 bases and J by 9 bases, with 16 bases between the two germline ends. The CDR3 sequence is CASSTRSQGSSPLHF. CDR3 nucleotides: TGTGCCAGTAGTACTAGAAGCCAGGGGAGTTCACCCCTCCACTTT.

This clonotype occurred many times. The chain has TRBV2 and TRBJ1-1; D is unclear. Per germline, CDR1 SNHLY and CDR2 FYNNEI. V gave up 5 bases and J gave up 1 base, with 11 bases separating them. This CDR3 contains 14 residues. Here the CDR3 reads CASSKEGRNTEAFF. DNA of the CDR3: TGTGCCAGCAGTAAGGAAGGGCGGAACACTGAAGCTTTCTTT.

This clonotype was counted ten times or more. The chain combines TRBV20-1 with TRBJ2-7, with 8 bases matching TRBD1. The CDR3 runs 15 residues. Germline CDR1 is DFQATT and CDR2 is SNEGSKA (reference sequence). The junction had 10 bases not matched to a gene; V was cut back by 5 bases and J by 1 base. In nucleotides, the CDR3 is TGCAGTGCTTCAGACCCCGGGACAGGTTCCTACGAGCAGTACTTC. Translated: CSASDPGTGSYEQYF.

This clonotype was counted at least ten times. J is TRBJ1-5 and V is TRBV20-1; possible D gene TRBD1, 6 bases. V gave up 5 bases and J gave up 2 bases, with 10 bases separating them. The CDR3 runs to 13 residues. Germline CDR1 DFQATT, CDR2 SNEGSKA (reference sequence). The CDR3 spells CSASGAGNQPQHF. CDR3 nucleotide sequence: TGCAGTGCTTCAGGGGCCGGCAATCAGCCCCAGCATTTT.

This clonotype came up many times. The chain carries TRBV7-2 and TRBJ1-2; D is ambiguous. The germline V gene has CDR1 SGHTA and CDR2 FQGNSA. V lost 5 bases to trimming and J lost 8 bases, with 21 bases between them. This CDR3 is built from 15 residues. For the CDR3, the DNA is TGTGCCAGCAGCCCGGGCGGGGTTGCCCCGGCGGGCTACACCTTC. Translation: CASSPGGVAPAGYTF.

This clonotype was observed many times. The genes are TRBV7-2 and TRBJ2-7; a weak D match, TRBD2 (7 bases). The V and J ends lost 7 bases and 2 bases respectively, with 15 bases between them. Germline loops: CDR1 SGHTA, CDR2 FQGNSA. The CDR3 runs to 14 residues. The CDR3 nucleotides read TGTGCCAGCACCCTGGGGGGGGGCGCCTACGAGCAGTACTTC. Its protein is CASTLGGGAYEQYF.

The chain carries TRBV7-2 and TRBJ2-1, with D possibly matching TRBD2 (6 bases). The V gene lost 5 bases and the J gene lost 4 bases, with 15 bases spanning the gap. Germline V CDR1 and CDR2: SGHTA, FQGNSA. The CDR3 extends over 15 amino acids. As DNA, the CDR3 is TGTGCCAGCAGCGGACCCGGAGGGAAATACAATGAGCAGTTCTTC. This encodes CASSGPGGKYNEQFF.

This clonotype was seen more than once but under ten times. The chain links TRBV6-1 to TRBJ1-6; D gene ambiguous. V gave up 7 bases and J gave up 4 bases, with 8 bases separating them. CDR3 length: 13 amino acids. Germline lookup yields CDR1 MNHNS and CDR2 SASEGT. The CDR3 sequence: CASTGVYNSPLHF. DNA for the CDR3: TGTGCCAGCACAGGCGTGTATAATTCACCCCTCCACTTT.

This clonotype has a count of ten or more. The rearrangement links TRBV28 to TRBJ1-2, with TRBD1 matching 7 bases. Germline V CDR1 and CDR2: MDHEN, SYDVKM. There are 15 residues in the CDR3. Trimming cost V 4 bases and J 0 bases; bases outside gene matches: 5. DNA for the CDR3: TGTGCCAGCAGTTCCCCGGGACAGCCTAACTATGGCTACACCTTC. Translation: CASSSPGQPNYGYTF.

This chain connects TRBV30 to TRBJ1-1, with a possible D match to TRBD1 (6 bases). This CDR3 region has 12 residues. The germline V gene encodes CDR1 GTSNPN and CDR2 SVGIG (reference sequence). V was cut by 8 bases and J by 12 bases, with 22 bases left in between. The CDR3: CALITGTFGTFF. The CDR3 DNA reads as TGTGCCCTCATCACAGGGACGTTCGGAACTTTCTTT.

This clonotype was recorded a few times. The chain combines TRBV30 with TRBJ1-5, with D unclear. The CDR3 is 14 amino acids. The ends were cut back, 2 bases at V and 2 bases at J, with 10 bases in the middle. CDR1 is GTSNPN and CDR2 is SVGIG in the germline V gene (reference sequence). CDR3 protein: CAWSLTLGNQPQHF. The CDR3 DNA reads TGTGCCTGGAGTCTAACACTGGGCAATCAGCCCCAGCATTTT.

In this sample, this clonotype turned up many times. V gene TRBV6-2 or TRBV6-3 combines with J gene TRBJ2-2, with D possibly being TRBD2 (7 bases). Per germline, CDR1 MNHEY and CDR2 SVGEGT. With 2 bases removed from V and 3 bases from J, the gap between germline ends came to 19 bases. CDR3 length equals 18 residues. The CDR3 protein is CASSYHQGRGGDTGELFF. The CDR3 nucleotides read TGTGCCAGCAGTTACCACCAGGGCCGCGGGGGCGACACCGGGGAGCTGTTTTTT.

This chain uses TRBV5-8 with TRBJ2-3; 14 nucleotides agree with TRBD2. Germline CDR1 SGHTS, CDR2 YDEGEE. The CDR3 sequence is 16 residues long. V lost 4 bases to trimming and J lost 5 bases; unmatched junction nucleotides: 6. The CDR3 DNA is TGTGCCAGCAGCAGAACGACTAGCGGGGGGGAAGATACGCAGTATTTT. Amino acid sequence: CASSRTTSGGEDTQYF.